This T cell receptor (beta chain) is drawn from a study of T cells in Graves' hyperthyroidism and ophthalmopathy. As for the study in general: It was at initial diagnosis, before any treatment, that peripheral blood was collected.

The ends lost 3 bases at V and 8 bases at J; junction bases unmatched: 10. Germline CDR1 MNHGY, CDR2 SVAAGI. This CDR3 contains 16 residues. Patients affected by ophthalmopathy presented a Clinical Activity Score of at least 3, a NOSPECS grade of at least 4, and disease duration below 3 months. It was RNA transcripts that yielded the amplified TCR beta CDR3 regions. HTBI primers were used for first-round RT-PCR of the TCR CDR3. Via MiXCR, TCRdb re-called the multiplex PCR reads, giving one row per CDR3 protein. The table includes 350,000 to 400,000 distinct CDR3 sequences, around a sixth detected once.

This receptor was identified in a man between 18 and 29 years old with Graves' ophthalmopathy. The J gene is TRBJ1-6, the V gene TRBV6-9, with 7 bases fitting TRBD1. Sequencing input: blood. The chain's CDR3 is CASSYLTGMLDSPLHF. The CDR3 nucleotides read TGTGCCAGCAGTTACTTGACAGGGATGTTGGATTCACCCCTCCACTTT.